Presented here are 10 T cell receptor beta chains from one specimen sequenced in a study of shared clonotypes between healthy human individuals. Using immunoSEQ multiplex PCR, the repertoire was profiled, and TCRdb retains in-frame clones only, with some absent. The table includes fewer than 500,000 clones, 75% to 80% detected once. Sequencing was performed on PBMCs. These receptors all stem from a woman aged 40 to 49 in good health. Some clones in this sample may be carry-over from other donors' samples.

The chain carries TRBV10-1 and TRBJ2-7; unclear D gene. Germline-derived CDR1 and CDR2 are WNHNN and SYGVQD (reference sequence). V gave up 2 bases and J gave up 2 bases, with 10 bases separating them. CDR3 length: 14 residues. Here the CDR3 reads CASSEAVLPYEQYF. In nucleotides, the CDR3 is TGCGCCAGCAGTGAGGCGGTTCTCCCCTACGAGCAGTACTTC.

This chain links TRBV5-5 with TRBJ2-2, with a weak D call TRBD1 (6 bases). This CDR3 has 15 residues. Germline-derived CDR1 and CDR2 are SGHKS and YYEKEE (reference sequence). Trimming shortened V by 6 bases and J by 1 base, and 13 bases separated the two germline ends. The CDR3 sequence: CASNSQGLNTGELFF. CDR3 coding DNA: TGTGCCAGCAACAGTCAGGGGCTGAACACCGGGGAGCTGTTTTTT.

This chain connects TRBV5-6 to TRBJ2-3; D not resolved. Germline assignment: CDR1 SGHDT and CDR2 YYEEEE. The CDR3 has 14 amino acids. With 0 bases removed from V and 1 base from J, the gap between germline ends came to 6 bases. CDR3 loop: CASSLGGGTDTQYF. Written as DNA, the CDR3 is TGTGCCAGCAGCTTGGGTGGGGGCACAGATACGCAGTATTTT.

As DNA, the CDR3 is TGTGCCAGCAGTGAAAATTCAGGCTTCAATCAGCCCCAGCATTTT. Protein sequence: CASSENSGFNQPQHF. V and J are TRBV6-1 and TRBJ1-5, with D hard to call. CDR1 is MNHNS and CDR2 is SASEGT in the germline V gene. Trimming shortened V by 2 bases and J by 3 bases, and 11 bases separated the two germline ends. The CDR3 extends over 15 amino acids.

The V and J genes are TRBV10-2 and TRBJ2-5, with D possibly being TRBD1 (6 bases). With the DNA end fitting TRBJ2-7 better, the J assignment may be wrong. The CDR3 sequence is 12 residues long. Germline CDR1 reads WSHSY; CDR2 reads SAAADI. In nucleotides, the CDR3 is TGCGCCACCAACCCACAGGGATCCGAGCAGTACTTC. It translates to CATNPQGSEQYF.

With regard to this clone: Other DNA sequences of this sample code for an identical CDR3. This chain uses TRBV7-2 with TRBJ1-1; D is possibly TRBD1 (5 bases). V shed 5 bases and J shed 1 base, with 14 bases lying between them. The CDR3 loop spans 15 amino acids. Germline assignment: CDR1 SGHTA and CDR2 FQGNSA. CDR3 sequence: CASSPQGRGNTEAFF. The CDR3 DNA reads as TGTGCCAGCAGCCCGCAGGGCCGGGGGAACACTGAAGCTTTCTTT. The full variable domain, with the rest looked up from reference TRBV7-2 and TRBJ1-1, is GAGVSQSPSNKVTEKGKDVELRCDPISGHTALYWYRQSLGQGLEFLIYFQGNSAPDKSGLPSDRFSAERTGGSVSTLTIQRTQQEDSAVYLCASSPQGRGNTEAFFGQGTRLTVV.

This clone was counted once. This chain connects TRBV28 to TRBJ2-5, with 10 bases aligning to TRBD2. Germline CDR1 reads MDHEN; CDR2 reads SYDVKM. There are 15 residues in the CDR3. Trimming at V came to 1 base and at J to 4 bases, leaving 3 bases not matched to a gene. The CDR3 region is CASSLSSGRLETQYF. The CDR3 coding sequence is TGTGCCAGCAGTTTATCTAGCGGGAGATTAGAGACCCAGTACTTC.

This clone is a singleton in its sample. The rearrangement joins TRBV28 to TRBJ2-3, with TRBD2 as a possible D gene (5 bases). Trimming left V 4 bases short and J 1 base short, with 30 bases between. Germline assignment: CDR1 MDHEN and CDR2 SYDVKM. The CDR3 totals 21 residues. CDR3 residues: CASSSADQPPEGSLRTDTQYF. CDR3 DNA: TGTGCCAGCAGTTCTGCCGACCAACCTCCAGAGGGAAGTCTTCGCACAGATACGCAGTATTTT.

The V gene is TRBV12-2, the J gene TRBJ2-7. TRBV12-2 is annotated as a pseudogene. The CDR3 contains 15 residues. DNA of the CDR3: TGTGCAAGTCGCTTAGTCGGTCCAGATTCCTACGAGCAGTACTTC. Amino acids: CASRLVGPDSYEQYF.

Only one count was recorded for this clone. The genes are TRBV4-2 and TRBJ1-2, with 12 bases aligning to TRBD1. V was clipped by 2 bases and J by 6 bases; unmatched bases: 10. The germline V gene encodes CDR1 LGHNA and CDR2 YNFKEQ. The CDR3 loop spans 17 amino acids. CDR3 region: CASSQTKSGQGADGYTF. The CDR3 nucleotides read TGTGCCAGCAGCCAAACCAAGTCGGGACAGGGGGCTGATGGCTACACCTTC.